Listed below are T cell receptor beta chains from one sample, sequenced in a study of T cells after posttransplantation cyclophosphamide. The repertoire was sequenced with immunoSEQ multiplex PCR; TCRdb's copy has only in-frame clones and lacks some. The sample includes 8,500 to 13,000 clones, roughly nine tenths of them seen just once. Source: CD4+ T cells sorted from PBMCs, taken after allogeneic stem cell transplant with posttransplant cyclophosphamide. These TCRs come from a male patient between 25 and 39 years old who received an allogeneic stem cell transplant from a related donor, was CMV-positive, and had acute GVHD only. Some of the T cells may derive from the graft donor. The CDR3 runs from the conserved cysteine through the conserved F or W. D genes are given only for firm matches. Clone size is given for some rows only: seen once, a few or many times, or a class if the clone is expanded.

clone_size,d_call,j_call,v_call,cdr3_aa,cdr3_nt
NA,NA,TRBJ1-5,TRBV19,CASRLRGRGMGNQPQHF,TGTGCCAGTCGACTAAGGGGGAGGGGTATGGGCAATCAGCCCCAGCATTTT
NA,NA,TRBJ2-3,TRBV7-2,CASSPAVSASDTQYF,TGTGCCAGCAGCCCCGCGGTATCTGCTAGCGATACGCAGTATTTT
NA,TRBD1,TRBJ2-6,TRBV5-1,CASSLNTGGAGANVLTF,TGCGCCAGCAGCTTGAACACAGGGGGCGCTGGGGCCAACGTCCTGACTTTC
NA,NA,TRBJ2-3,TRBV11-2,CASSYNSLSTDTQYF,TGTGCCAGCAGCTACAATTCCCTTTCCACAGATACGCAGTATTTT
once,TRBD1,TRBJ2-2,TRBV2,CASRADRANTGELFF,TGTGCCAGCAGGGCGGACAGGGCGAACACCGGGGAGCTGTTTTTT
NA,NA,TRBJ1-1,TRBV7-2,CASRKPSPPNTEAFF,TGTGCCAGCAGAAAGCCGAGCCCCCCGAACACTGAAGCTTTCTTT
NA,NA,TRBJ1-5,TRBV4-2,CASSQEWGGDQPQHF,TGTGCCAGCAGCCAAGAATGGGGAGGCGATCAGCCCCAGCATTTT
NA,NA,TRBJ2-1,TRBV18,CASSPSATPNNEQFF,TGTGCCAGCTCACCGTCCGCTACCCCGAACAATGAGCAGTTCTTC
once,TRBD1,TRBJ1-5,TRBV18,CASSPWDRGVQPQHF,TGTGCCAGCTCACCCTGGGACAGGGGCGTCCAGCCCCAGCATTTT
NA,NA,TRBJ1-4,TRBV7-9,CASSPPAGRSNEKLFF,TGTGCCAGCAGCCCGCCCGCGGGGAGAAGTAATGAAAAACTGTTTTTT
NA,TRBD1,TRBJ1-2,TRBV6-1,CASSLTGQHYGYTF,TGTGCCAGCAGTTTGACGGGACAGCACTATGGCTACACCTTC
NA,NA,TRBJ1-1,TRBV18,CASSPARGRAFF,TGTGCCAGCTCACCCGCGCGGGGGAGAGCTTTCTTT
NA,NA,TRBJ1-5,TRBV30,CAWSDINSNQPQHF,TGTGCCTGGAGTGACATCAATAGCAATCAGCCCCAGCATTTT
few,TRBD2,TRBJ2-5,TRBV30,CAWSRGGKQETQYF,TGTGCCTGGAGCCGGGGGGGGAAACAAGAGACCCAGTACTTC
NA,TRBD1,TRBJ2-3,TRBV30,CAWSASTGGWIDTQYF,TGTGCCTGGAGTGCTTCGACAGGGGGTTGGATAGATACGCAGTATTTT
NA,TRBD2,TRBJ2-3,TRBV10-3,CAISVSREVDTQYF,TGTGCCATCAGTGTGAGCCGGGAGGTGGATACGCAGTATTTT
NA,TRBD1,TRBJ1-1,TRBV13,CASSRGQIMNTEAFF,TGTGCCAGCAGCCGGGGACAGATCATGAACACTGAAGCTTTCTTT
NA,TRBD1,TRBJ1-5,TRBV7-3,CASSLTQPLARDRSYSNQPQHF,TGTGCCAGCAGCTTAACCCAACCTCTAGCCCGGGACAGGTCTTATAGCAATCAGCCCCAGCATTTT
NA,NA,TRBJ1-2,TRBV7-3,CASSLLTVGNYGYTF,TGTGCCAGCAGCTTACTCACAGTAGGAAACTATGGCTACACCTTC